What follows is one TCR beta chain and its context. Its antigen is currently unknown. This entry comes from a study of blood T cells in healthy people across ages. General study points: TCR beta diversity per million T cells fell roughly linearly with age.

Primed by a sample-barcoded 5' primer and a J-beta primer mix, a second PCR proceeded for about 6 to 11 cycles. The template-switch adaptor was a 5' adaptor with 12 random nucleotides. It tagged each cDNA molecule. At least 3 million CDR3-containing paired-end reads were obtained per sample. From the 5' RACE reads, TCRdb called clonotypes with MiXCR, one entry per CDR3 protein. Of roughly 1.5 million distinct CDR3 sequences listed, about 45% were seen once; the top ten hold just over 4%. The sequencing sample was made of blood. This sequence originates from a woman aged 18-29 years in good health.

The CDR3 coding sequence is TGTGCCAGCAGCCGGGACGGACGCAATCAGCCCCAGCATTTT. This gives the protein CASSRDGRNQPQHF. The chain carries TRBV7-2 and TRBJ1-5, with D possibly TRBD1 on 5 matching bases. This CDR3 contains 14 residues. Per germline, CDR1 SGHTA and CDR2 FQGNSA. V lost 5 bases and J lost 2, with 10 bases in between.